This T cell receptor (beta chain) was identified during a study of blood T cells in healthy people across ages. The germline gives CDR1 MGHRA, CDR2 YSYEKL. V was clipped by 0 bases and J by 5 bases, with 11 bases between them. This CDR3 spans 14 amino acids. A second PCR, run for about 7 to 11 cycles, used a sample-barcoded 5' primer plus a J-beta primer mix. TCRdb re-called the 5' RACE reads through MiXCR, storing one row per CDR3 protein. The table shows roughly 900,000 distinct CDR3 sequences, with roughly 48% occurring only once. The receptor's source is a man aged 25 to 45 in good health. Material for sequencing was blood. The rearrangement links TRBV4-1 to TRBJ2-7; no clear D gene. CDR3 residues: CASSQEAQSHEQYF. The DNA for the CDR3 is TGCGCCAGCAGCCAAGAGGCGCAAAGCCACGAGCAGTACTTC.